The clone carrying this T cell receptor (beta chain) turned up a few times. Antigen: not known. This entry comes from a study of response to subunit inactivated influenza vaccine. General study findings and limits: Few new T cells, the authors suggested, are recruited by each seasonal influenza vaccination.

Using its own MiXCR run on the RT-PCR reads, TCRdb lists one record per CDR3 protein. The repertoire has a few hundred thousand distinct CDR3 sequences, about 14% of them found once; the top ten carry around 10%. The CDR3 runs to 16 residues. The trim removed 0 bases at V and 7 bases at J, leaving 9 bases unmatched. The germline V gene has CDR1 SGHTA and CDR2 FQGNSA. The sequences come from PBMCs from blood, collected roughly 12 days after vaccination. The V call is TRBV7-2, the J call TRBJ2-1, with 7 nucleotides matching TRBD1. The source is a man in his fifties who received an inactivated influenza vaccine. The CDR3 region has the DNA TGTGCCAGCAGCTTAGCGGTACTAGGGGGCTATAATGAGCAGTTCTTC. Translated: CASSLAVLGGYNEQFF.